The 21 T cell receptor beta chains presented below share a single source sample, sequenced in a study of shared clonotypes between healthy human individuals. Here immunoSEQ multiplex PCR was the method, and the copy in TCRdb shows in-frame clones only, minus some. Here the sample spans about 1,500,000 clones, 95% to 97% being singletons. The source material was naive CD4+ T cells sorted from blood. Specified subset: CD45RA+ positively selected. The receptors come from a man aged 25 to 40 in good health.

The V call is TRBV15, the J call TRBJ1-1; the D is unclear. CDR1 LNHNV and CDR2 YYDKDF come from the germline V gene (reference sequence). Deletions cut 7 bases from V and 0 bases from J, with 15 bases between. This CDR3 region has 15 residues. CDR3 DNA: TGTGCCACCATCCACGACGACGGGATGAACACTGAAGCTTTCTTT. Encoded protein: CATIHDDGMNTEAFF.

The gene calls are TRBV19 and TRBJ2-1; 9 nucleotides line up with TRBD1. V dropped 4 bases and J dropped 1; count of bases not matched to a gene: 8. From germline, CDR1 is LNHDA and CDR2 SQIVND (reference sequence). The CDR3 sequence is 17 residues long. The CDR3 loop is CASSTPKQGASYNEQFF. Here the CDR3 DNA reads TGTGCCAGTAGTACCCCTAAACAGGGGGCGTCCTACAATGAGCAGTTCTTC.

V and J are TRBV11-2 and TRBJ2-5; D might be TRBD2 (6 bases). The germline gives CDR1 SGHAT, CDR2 FQNNGV. The V end was cut by 10 bases, the J end by 5 bases, with 20 bases between. The CDR3 spans 14 residues. In nucleotides, the CDR3 is TGTGCCACAGTACTTAGCGGATGGGAGGAGACCCAGTACTTC. This sequence encodes CATVLSGWEETQYF.

The rearrangement links TRBV19 to TRBJ2-4; the D is unclear. The CDR3 sequence is 14 residues long. Deletions cut 7 bases from V and 0 bases from J, with 10 bases between. CDR1 is LNHDA and CDR2 is SQIVND in the germline V gene (reference sequence). CDR3 DNA: TGTGCCAGTAAGAACAGCCCAGCCAAAAACATTCAGTACTTC. Protein: CASKNSPAKNIQYF.

This chain uses TRBV9 with TRBJ2-6; no clear D gene. There are 16 residues in the CDR3. V shed 3 bases and J shed 0 bases, with 10 bases lying between them. The germline gives CDR1 SGDLS, CDR2 YYNGEE. Here the CDR3 reads CASSGLVSSGANVLTF. The CDR3 DNA is TGTGCCAGCAGCGGCCTAGTTAGCTCTGGGGCCAACGTCCTGACTTTC. Using reference TRBV9 and TRBJ2-6 for the parts outside the CDR3, the full variable domain is DSGVTQTPKHLITATGQRVTLRCSPRSGDLSVYWYQQSLDQGLQFLIQYYNGEERAKGNILERFSAQQFPDLHSELNLSSLELGDSALYFCASSGLVSSGANVLTFGAGSRLTVL.

About this clone: Additional DNA sequences in this sample encode the identical CDR3. The CDR3 loop reads CASSPHRGMNTEAFF. The DNA of the CDR3 is TGCGCCAGCAGCCCTCACAGGGGGATGAACACTGAAGCTTTCTTT. The chain has TRBV5-1 and TRBJ1-1, with 8 positions matching TRBD1. J lost 0 bases, V lost 4 bases, and 5 bases had no gene match. CDR1 and CDR2 from the germline V gene are SGHRS and YFSETQ. CDR3 length: 15 amino acids. Supplemented by reference TRBV5-1 and TRBJ1-1, the full variable domain reads KAGVTQTPRYLIKTRGQQVTLSCSPISGHRSVSWYQQTPGQGLQFLFEYFSETQRNKGNFPGRFSGRQFSNSRSEMNVSTLELGDSALYLCASSPHRGMNTEAFFGQGTRLTVV.

The chain couples TRBV28 to TRBJ2-7; a weak D match, TRBD1 (6 bases). Germline CDR1 reads MDHEN; CDR2 reads SYDVKM. The CDR3 has 14 amino acids. V gave up 9 bases and J gave up 3 bases, with 18 bases separating them. In nucleotides, the CDR3 is TGTGCCAGTAATGTGGGGACACGCATCTACGAGCAGTACTTC. It translates to CASNVGTRIYEQYF.

The chain links TRBV19 to TRBJ2-5; D tentatively fits TRBD1 or TRBD2 (7 bases each). CDR3 length: 19 amino acids. The germline V gene encodes CDR1 LNHDA and CDR2 SQIVND (reference sequence). Trimming removed 8 bases from V and 5 bases from J, with 33 bases in between. The CDR3, as DNA: TGTGCCAGTTTCGAGCGAACTCCCCCCCGGGAGGCCAGGGGGGAGACCCAGTACTTC. Translating it yields CASFERTPPREARGETQYF.

V usage is TRBV10-2 and J usage is TRBJ2-5; possible D gene TRBD2, 6 bases. V dropped 3 bases and J dropped 1 base, with 15 bases sitting between them. This CDR3 has 16 amino acids. CDR1 is WSHSY, CDR2 SAAADI, per germline. The CDR3 protein is CASSDPIPGSQETQYF. DNA for the CDR3: TGCGCCAGCAGTGATCCTATCCCCGGGAGCCAAGAGACCCAGTACTTC.

This chain joins TRBV18 and TRBJ1-2, with TRBD1 as a possible D gene (5 bases). The germline V and J ends were trimmed by 1 base and 8 bases, with 11 bases remaining between them. Germline CDR1 KGHSH, CDR2 LQKENI. This CDR3 is built from 13 residues. Here the CDR3 reads CASSPRDFGGYTF. The CDR3 DNA sequence: TGTGCCAGCTCACCACGGGACTTTGGCGGCTACACCTTC. Based on the CDR3 plus reference TRBV18 and TRBJ1-2, the full variable domain is NAGVMQNPRHLVRRRGQEARLRCSPMKGHSHVYWYRQLPEEGLKFMVYLQKENIIDESGMPKERFSAEFPKEGPSILRIQQVVRGDSAAYFCASSPRDFGGYTFGSGTRLTVV.

The chain combines TRBV29-1 with TRBJ1-1; D unresolved. Germline V lookup: CDR1 SQVTM, CDR2 ANQGSEA. The CDR3 has 12 amino acids. Trimming left V 6 bases short and J 3 bases short, with 11 bases between. The CDR3, as DNA: TGCAGCGTAGGAGATAGGGACACTGAAGCTTTCTTT. It translates to CSVGDRDTEAFF.

Comments on this clone: The sample contains more than one DNA sequence encoding this CDR3. This rearrangement joins TRBV7-2 to TRBJ2-7; 8 bases match TRBD1. Germline V CDR1 and CDR2: SGHTA, FQGNSA. CDR3 length equals 13 residues. V trimming: 5 bases; J trimming: 5 bases; junction bases outside the gene matches: 5. DNA for the CDR3: TGTGCCAGCAGCCGCGACAGGGGCGACGAGCAGTACTTC. It translates to CASSRDRGDEQYF.

Of note for this clone: Other nucleotide sequences in the sample specify the same CDR3. This chain joins TRBV15 and TRBJ2-7; D is unclear. V lost 3 bases to trimming and J lost 2 bases, with 8 bases between them. Germline-derived CDR1 and CDR2 are LNHNV and YYDKDF (reference sequence). The CDR3 totals 13 residues. The CDR3, as DNA: TGTGCCACCAGCAGGGTGGGGACCTACGAGCAGTACTTC. It yields the protein CATSRVGTYEQYF.

The rearrangement links TRBV10-1 to TRBJ2-7; 10 positions agree with TRBD1. CDR3 length: 16 residues. The V gene's germline CDR1 is WNHNN and CDR2 SYGVQD (reference sequence). The junction had 11 bases not matched to a gene; V was cut back by 6 bases and J by 3 bases. Written as DNA, the CDR3 is TGCGCCAGCAGCTCCGGGACAGGGGAGAAGGGCTACGAGCAGTACTTC. Translated, it gives CASSSGTGEKGYEQYF.

CDR3 sequence (DNA): TGTGCCAGCAGCTTAAGTTCTCGAGATACGCAGTATTTT. It yields the protein CASSLSSRDTQYF. This rearrangement joins TRBV7-3 to TRBJ2-3; D remains ambiguous. V lost 1 base to trimming and J lost 5 bases, with 7 bases between them. Per germline, CDR1 SGHTA and CDR2 FQGTGA. The CDR3 totals 13 residues. The whole variable domain, remainder taken from reference TRBV7-3 and TRBJ2-3, is GAGVSQTPSNKVTEKGKYVELRCDPISGHTALYWYRQSLGQGPEFLIYFQGTGAADDSGLPNDRFFAVRPEGSVSTLKIQRTERGDSAVYLCASSLSSRDTQYFGPGTRLTVL.

The V and J genes are TRBV7-8 and TRBJ2-7, with TRBD2 matching over 9 bases. In germline, CDR1 is SGHVS, CDR2 FQNEAQ. Trimming at V came to 6 bases and at J to 5 bases, leaving 14 bases not matched to a gene. CDR3 size: 16 residues. DNA of the CDR3: TGTGCCAGCAGGGGGCCTCGCGGGAGGGCCGTGGACGAGCAGTACTTC. Translation: CASRGPRGRAVDEQYF.

This clone appeared a single time. The chain joins TRBV18 to TRBJ2-2, with unresolved D. Germline CDR1 KGHSH, CDR2 LQKENI. The CDR3 covers 16 residues. The V end lost 4 bases, the J end lost 1 base, and 13 bases lay between the germline ends. The CDR3 nucleotides read TGTGCCAGCTCACTACTCCAGAAGGAGAACACCGGGGAGCTGTTTTTT. This translates into CASSLLQKENTGELFF.

The CDR3 reads CASNLGTRSNQPQHF. The CDR3, as DNA: TGTGCCAGCAACCTCGGGACCCGATCCAATCAGCCCCAGCATTTT. The chain is built from TRBV6-1 and TRBJ1-5, with D possibly being TRBD1 (5 bases). Trimming shortened V by 7 bases and J by 3 bases, and 16 bases separated the two germline ends. The CDR3 spans 15 residues. CDR1 MNHNS and CDR2 SASEGT come from the germline V gene.

This clone was seen just once. V and J are TRBV6-4 and TRBJ2-3, with D maybe TRBD2 (5 bases). V was cut by 2 bases and J by 8 bases, with 14 bases left in between. The germline V gene has CDR1 MRHNA and CDR2 SNTAGT. CDR3 length equals 14 residues. In nucleotides, the CDR3 is TGTGCCAGCAGTGACGTGGCCTTTCGGGGTACGCAGTATTTT. Its translation is CASSDVAFRGTQYF.

V usage is TRBV30 and J usage is TRBJ2-1, with 9 bases matching TRBD2. Losses at the gene ends were 3 bases for V and 4 bases for J; bases not matched to a gene: 4. The germline CDR1 and CDR2 sequences are GTSNPN and SVGIG (reference sequence). This CDR3 contains 14 residues. DNA of the CDR3: TGTGCCTGGAGGTCAGGACTAGCGTACAATGAGCAGTTCTTC. Its protein is CAWRSGLAYNEQFF.

V and J are TRBV21-1 and TRBJ1-1; the table calls TRBD1, which could not be checked here. TRBV21-1 is a pseudogene locus. This CDR3 contains 14 residues. The CDR3: CASSNRDRISEAFF. CDR3 nucleotides: TGTGCCAGCAGCAACCGGGACAGGATCAGTGAAGCTTTCTTT.